This T cell receptor (beta chain) was sequenced for a study of vaccination effects on CD4 cells after COVID-19. The repertoire was sequenced with immunoSEQ multiplex PCR; TCRdb's copy has only in-frame clones and lacks some. The repertoire holds 60,000 to 75,000 clones, around 70% seen once, with about 4.7% in the top ten. With regard to this clone: Antigen unknown.

Study findings and constraints: Spike-reactive clones in convalescents after vaccination were chiefly newly vaccine-induced. Pronounced clonal contraction occurred in clones induced by infection and by vaccine late after vaccination.

This CDR3 comprises 15 residues. The V gene's germline CDR1 is KGHSH and CDR2 LQKENI. The V and J ends lost 3 bases and 6 bases respectively, with 14 bases between them. With the ViraFEST assay, the study expanded antigen-specific CD4+ T cells using viral peptide pools, then sequenced them. Upon completion of roughly ten days in culture, CD4+ T cells were isolated. By PCR, the person was confirmed to have had SARS-CoV-2 infection between March and December 2020. Roughly 2.1 million PBMC per well received 10 IU/ml IL-2 and 8 to 10 ug/ml peptides in culture. Days 3 and 7 were when half the medium was replaced with IL-2 medium.

The origin of this receptor is a human donor who had a prior SARS-CoV-2 infection. The specimen was CD4+ T cells from PBMCs cultured with HIV peptides, collected before COVID-19 vaccination. Subset here: HIV-1 Nef peptide pool negative control/reference culture. The rearrangement uses TRBV18 and TRBJ2-2; D perhaps matches TRBD2 (5 bases). CDR3 loop: CASSPRAAASGELFF. CDR3 sequence (DNA): TGTGCCAGCTCACCGCGGGCCGCGGCGTCCGGGGAGCTGTTTTTT.